This T cell receptor beta chain is from a study of beta chain features in type 1 diabetes. Reverse transcribing all isolated RNA meant expressed TCRB transcripts were sequenced. The table came from immunoSEQ multiplex PCR; TCRdb's copy has only in-frame clones and leaves some out. The sample includes over 700,000 clones, 15% to 20% seen only once; the top ten take 0.023%. In total, each donor contributed a single heparinised blood draw that averaged roughly 110 mL. There are 14 residues in the CDR3. The V end lost 0 bases, the J end lost 8 bases, and 14 bases lay between the germline ends. CDR1 is SGHRS, CDR2 YFSETQ, per germline.

The sequencing input was naive CD4+ T cells from blood. This TCR derives from a woman aged 18-30 years in good health. This sequence joins TRBV5-1 and TRBJ1-2; D uncertain. This CDR3 is CASSLGQTHRGYTF. The CDR3 DNA reads as TGCGCCAGCAGCTTGGGTCAGACGCATCGGGGCTACACCTTC.